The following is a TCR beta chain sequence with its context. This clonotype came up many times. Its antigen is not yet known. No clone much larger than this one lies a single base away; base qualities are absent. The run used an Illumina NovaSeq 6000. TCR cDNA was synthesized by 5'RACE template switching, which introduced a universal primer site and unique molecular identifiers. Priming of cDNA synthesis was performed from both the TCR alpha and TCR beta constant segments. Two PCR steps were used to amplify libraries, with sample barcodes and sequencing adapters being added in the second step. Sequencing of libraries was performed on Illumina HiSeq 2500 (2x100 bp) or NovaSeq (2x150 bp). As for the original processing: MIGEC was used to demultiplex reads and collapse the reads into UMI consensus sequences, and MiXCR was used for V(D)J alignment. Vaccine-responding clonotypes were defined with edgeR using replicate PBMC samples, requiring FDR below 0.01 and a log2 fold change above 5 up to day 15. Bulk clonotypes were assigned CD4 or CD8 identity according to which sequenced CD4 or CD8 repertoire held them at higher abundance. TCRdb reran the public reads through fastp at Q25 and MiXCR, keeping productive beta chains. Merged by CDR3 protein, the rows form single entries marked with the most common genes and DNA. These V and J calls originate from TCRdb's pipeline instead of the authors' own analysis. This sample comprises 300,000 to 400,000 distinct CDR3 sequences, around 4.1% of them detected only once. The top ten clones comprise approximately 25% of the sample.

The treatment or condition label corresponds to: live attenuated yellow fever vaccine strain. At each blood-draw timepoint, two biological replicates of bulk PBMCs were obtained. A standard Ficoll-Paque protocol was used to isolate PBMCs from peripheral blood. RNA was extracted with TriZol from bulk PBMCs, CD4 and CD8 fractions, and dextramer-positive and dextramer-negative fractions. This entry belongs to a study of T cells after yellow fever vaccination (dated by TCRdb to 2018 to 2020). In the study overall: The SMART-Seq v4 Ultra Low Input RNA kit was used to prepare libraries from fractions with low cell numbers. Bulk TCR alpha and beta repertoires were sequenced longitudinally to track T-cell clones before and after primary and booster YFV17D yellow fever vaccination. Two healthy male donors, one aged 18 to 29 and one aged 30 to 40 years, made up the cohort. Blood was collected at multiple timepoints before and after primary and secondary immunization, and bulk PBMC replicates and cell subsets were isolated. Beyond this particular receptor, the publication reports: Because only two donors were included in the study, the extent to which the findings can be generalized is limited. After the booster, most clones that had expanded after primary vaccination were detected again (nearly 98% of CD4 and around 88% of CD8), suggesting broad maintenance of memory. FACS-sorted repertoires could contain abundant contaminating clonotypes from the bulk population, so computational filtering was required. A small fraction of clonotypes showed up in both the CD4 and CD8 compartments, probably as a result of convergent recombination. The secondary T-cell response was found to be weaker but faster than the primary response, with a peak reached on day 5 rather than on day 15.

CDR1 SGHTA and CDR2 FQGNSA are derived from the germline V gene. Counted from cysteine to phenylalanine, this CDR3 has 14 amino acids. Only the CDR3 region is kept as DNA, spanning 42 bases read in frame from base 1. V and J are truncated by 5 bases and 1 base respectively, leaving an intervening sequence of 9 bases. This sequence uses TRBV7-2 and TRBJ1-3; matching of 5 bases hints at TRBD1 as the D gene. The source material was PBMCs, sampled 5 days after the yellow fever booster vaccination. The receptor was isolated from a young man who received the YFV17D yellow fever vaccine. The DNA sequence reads TGTGCCAGCAGCCTCAGGGTGTCTGGAAACACCATATATTTT. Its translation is CASSLRVSGNTIYF. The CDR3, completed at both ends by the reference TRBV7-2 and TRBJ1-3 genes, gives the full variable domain GAGVSQSPSNKVTEKGKDVELRCDPISGHTALYWYRQSLGQGLEFLIYFQGNSAPDKSGLPSDRFSAERTGGSVSTLTIQRTQQEDSAVYLCASSLRVSGNTIYFGEGSWLTVV.